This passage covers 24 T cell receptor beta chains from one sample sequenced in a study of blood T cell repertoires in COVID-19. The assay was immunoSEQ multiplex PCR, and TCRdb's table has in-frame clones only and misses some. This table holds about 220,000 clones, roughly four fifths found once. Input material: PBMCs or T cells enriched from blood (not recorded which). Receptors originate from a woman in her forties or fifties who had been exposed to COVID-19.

CDR3 nucleotide sequence: TGTGCCAGCAGCTTAGGGAGAACCGAAGCTTTCTTT. Translating it yields CASSLGRTEAFF. The gene calls are TRBV11-3 and TRBJ1-1; D is undetermined. The length of the CDR3 is 12 residues. CDR1 SGHNT and CDR2 YENEEA come from the germline V gene. Between the trimmed V and J ends, which lost 1 base and 8 bases, there was a span of 8 bases.

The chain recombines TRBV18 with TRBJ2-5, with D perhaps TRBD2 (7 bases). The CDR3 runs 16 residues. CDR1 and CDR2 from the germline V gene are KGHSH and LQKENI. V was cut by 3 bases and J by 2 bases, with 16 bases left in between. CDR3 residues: CASSPPVRGRQETQYF. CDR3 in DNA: TGTGCCAGCTCACCCCCCGTGCGGGGGCGGCAAGAGACCCAGTACTTC. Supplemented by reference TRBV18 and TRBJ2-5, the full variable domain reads NAGVMQNPRHLVRRRGQEARLRCSPMKGHSHVYWYRQLPEEGLKFMVYLQKENIIDESGMPKERFSAEFPKEGPSILRIQQVVRGDSAAYFCASSPPVRGRQETQYFGPGTRLLVL.

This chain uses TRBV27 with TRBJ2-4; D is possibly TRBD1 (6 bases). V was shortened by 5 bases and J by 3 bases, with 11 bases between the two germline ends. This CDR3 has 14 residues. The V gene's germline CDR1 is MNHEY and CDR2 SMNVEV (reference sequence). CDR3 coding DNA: TGTGCCAGCAGTCCCTCGGACAGCAAAAACATTCAGTACTTC. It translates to CASSPSDSKNIQYF.

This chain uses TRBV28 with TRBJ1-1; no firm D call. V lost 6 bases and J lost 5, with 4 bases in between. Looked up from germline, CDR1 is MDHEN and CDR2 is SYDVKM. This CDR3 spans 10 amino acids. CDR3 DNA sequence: TGTGCCAGCAGGAGGACTGAAGCTTTCTTT. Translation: CASRRTEAFF.

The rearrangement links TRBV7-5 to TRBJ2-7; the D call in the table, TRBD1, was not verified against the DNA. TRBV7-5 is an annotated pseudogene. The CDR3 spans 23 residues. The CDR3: CARSLGQKTMCRGPLEVTYEQYF. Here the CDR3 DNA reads TGTGCCAGAAGCTTAGGACAAAAAACTATGTGCAGGGGACCATTGGAAGTGACCTACGAGCAGTACTTC.

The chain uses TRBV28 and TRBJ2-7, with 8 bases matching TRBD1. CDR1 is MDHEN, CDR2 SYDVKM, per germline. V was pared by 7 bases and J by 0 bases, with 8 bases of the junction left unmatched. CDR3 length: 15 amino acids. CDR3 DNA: TGTGCCAGCAAACGGGACAGGTATAACTCCTACGAGCAGTACTTC. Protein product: CASKRDRYNSYEQYF.

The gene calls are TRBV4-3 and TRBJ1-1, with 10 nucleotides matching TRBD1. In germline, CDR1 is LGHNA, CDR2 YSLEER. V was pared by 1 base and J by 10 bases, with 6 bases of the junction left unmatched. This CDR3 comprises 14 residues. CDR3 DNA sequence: TGCGCCAGCAGCCAAGTAAGGCGGACAGGGGGAGCTTTCTTT. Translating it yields CASSQVRRTGGAFF.

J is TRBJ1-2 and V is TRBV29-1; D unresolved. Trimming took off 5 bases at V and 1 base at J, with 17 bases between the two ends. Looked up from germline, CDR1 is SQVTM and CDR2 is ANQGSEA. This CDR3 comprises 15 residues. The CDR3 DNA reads TGCAGCGTTTTTAGGGAGGGAGTAGGTAACTATGGCTACACCTTC. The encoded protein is CSVFREGVGNYGYTF.

This chain's CDR3 is CASSLPPQGATNEKLFF. CDR3 in DNA: TGTGCCAGCAGCTTACCCCCACAGGGTGCAACTAATGAAAAACTGTTTTTT. This chain connects TRBV7-9 to TRBJ1-4, with TRBD1 as a possible D gene (6 bases). The germline gives CDR1 SEHNR, CDR2 FQNEAQ (reference sequence). This CDR3 has 17 residues. Trimming stripped 2 bases from V and 0 bases from J, with 13 bases between.

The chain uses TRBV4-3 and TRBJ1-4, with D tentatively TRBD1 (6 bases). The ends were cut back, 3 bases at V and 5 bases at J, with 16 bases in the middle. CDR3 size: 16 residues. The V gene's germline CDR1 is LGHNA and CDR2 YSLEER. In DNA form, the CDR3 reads TGCGCCAGCAGCCACCGAGCAGGGGTTGGAAATGAAAAACTGTTTTTT. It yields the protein CASSHRAGVGNEKLFF.

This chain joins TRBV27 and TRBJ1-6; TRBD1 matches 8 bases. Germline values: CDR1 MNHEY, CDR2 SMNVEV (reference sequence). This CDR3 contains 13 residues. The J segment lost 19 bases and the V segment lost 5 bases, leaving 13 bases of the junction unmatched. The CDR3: CASSLIQGAPGHF. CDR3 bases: TGTGCCAGCAGTCTTATTCAGGGGGCTCCTGGGCACTTT.

CDR3 in DNA: TGTGCCAGCAGTTGGACCGAGGGTACTGAAGCTTTCTTT. Translated, it gives CASSWTEGTEAFF. This rearrangement joins TRBV7-9 to TRBJ1-1; D is ambiguous. The ends were cut back, 6 bases at V and 5 bases at J, with 13 bases in the middle. The CDR3 length is 13 residues. In germline, CDR1 is SEHNR, CDR2 FQNEAQ (reference sequence).

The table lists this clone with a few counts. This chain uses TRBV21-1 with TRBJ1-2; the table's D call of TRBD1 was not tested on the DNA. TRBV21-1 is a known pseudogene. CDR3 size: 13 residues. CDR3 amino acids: CASSSHTGVCYTF. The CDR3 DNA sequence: TGTGCCAGCAGTTCGCACACAGGGGTCTGCTACACCTTC.

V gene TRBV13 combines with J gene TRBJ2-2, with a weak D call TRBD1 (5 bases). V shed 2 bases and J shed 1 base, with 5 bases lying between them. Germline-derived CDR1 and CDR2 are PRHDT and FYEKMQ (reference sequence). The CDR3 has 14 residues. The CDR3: CASSLRGNTGELFF. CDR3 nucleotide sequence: TGTGCCAGCAGCTTAAGGGGGAACACCGGGGAGCTGTTTTTT.

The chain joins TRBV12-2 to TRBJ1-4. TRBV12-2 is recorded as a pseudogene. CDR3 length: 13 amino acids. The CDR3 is CASRFREDEKLFF. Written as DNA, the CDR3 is TGTGCAAGTCGCTTCAGGGAGGATGAAAAACTGTTTTTT.

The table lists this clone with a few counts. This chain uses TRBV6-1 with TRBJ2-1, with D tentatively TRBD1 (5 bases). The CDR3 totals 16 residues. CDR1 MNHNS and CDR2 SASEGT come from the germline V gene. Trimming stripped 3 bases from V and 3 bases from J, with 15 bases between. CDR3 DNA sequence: TGTGCCAGCAGTGATCGAGGTAGGGGCCGCTACAATGAGCAGTTCTTC. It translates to CASSDRGRGRYNEQFF.

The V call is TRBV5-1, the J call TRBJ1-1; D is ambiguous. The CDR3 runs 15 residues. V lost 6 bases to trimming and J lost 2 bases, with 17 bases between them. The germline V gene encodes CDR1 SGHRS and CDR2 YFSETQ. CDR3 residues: CASNREVGVNTEAFF. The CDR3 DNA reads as TGCGCCAGCAATCGGGAAGTCGGGGTTAACACTGAAGCTTTCTTT.

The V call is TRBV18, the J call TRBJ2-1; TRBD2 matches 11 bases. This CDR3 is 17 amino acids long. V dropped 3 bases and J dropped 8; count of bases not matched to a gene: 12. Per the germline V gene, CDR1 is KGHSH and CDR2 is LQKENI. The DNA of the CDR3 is TGTGCCAGCTCACCGGTAACTAGCGGGGGACCTACGCATGAGCAGTTCTTC. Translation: CASSPVTSGGPTHEQFF.

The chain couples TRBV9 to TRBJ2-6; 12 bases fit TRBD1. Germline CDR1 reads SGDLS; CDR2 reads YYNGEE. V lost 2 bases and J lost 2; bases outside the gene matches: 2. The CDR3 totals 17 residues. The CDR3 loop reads CASSVGTGGAGANVLTF. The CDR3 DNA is TGTGCCAGCAGCGTGGGGACAGGGGGCGCTGGGGCCAACGTCCTGACTTTC.

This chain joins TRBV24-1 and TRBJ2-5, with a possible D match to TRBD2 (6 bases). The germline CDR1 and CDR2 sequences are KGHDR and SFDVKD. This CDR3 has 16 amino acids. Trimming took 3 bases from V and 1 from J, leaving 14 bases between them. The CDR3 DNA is TGTGCCACCAGTGATACGCACGGGAGCCCCCAAGAGACCCAGTACTTC. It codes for CATSDTHGSPQETQYF.

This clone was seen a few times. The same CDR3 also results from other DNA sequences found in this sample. The CDR3: CASSPDRIKTQYF. CDR3 sequence (DNA): TGCGCCAGCAGCCCGGACAGGATAAAGACCCAGTACTTC. This chain joins TRBV5-1 and TRBJ2-5; 7 nucleotides agree with TRBD1. This CDR3 region has 13 residues. Germline lookup yields CDR1 SGHRS and CDR2 YFSETQ. J was trimmed by 6 bases and V by 4 bases; bases with no gene match: 6. Combining the CDR3 with reference TRBV5-1 and TRBJ2-5 gives the whole variable domain KAGVTQTPRYLIKTRGQQVTLSCSPISGHRSVSWYQQTPGQGLQFLFEYFSETQRNKGNFPGRFSGRQFSNSRSEMNVSTLELGDSALYLCASSPDRIKTQYFGPGTRLLVL.

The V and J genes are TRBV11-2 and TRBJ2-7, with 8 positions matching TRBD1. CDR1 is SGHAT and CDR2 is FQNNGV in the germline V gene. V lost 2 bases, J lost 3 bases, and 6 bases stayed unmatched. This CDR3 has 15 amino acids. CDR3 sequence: CASSLWTGPNYEQYF. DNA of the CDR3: TGTGCCAGCAGCTTATGGACAGGGCCGAACTACGAGCAGTACTTC.

The CDR3 sequence is CASSSGDRGRDEAFF. CDR3 nucleotide sequence: TGTGCCAGCAGCTCAGGGGACAGGGGGCGGGATGAAGCTTTCTTT. The V and J genes are TRBV7-9 and TRBJ1-1, with 12 bases that match TRBD1. CDR3 length: 15 amino acids. J gave up 7 bases and V 4 bases, and 7 bases lay outside the gene matches. Germline V gene sequence: CDR1 SEHNR, CDR2 FQNEAQ (reference sequence).

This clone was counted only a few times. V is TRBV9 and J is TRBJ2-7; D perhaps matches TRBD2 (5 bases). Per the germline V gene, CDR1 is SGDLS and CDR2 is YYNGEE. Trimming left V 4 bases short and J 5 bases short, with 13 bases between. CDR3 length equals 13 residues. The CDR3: CASSRASWDEQYF. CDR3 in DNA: TGTGCCAGCAGCAGGGCTAGCTGGGACGAGCAGTACTTC. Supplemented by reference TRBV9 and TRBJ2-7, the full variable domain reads DSGVTQTPKHLITATGQRVTLRCSPRSGDLSVYWYQQSLDQGLQFLIQYYNGEERAKGNILERFSAQQFPDLHSELNLSSLELGDSALYFCASSRASWDEQYFGPGTRLTVT.